This entry lists 6 T cell receptor beta chains sequenced from one sample in a study of blood T cell repertoires in COVID-19. TCRdb's table, derived via immunoSEQ multiplex PCR, lists solely in-frame clones and lacks some. There are roughly 150,000 clones in the sample; 70% to 90% occur only once, and 7.5% to 8.5% lies in the top ten. The sample comprised peripheral blood. The receptors stem from a woman aged 55-70 years with COVID-19, enrolled during active disease.

V gene TRBV18 combines with J gene TRBJ1-1; 7 bases line up with TRBD1. This CDR3 is built from 17 residues. The V gene end was trimmed by 5 bases and the J gene end by 3 bases; junction bases not matched to a gene: 15. The germline V gene encodes CDR1 KGHSH and CDR2 LQKENI. This CDR3 reads CASSAYRGLQGYTEAFF. The DNA of the CDR3 is TGTGCCAGCTCAGCCTACAGGGGACTTCAAGGGTACACTGAAGCTTTCTTT.

This clone was detected once. The J gene is TRBJ2-2, the V gene TRBV7-3, with D uncertain. CDR1 is SGHTA, CDR2 FQGTGA, per germline. Deletions cut 3 bases from V and 4 bases from J, with 6 bases between. The CDR3 runs to 13 residues. The chain's CDR3 is CASSFRSTGELFF. The CDR3 DNA reads as TGTGCCAGCAGCTTTCGGAGCACCGGGGAGCTGTTTTTT.

The chain is built from TRBV11-2 and TRBJ1-2; 7 bases fit TRBD1. CDR1 SGHAT and CDR2 FQNNGV come from the germline V gene. CDR3 length: 14 amino acids. The J segment lost 8 bases and the V segment lost 4 bases, leaving 10 bases of the junction unmatched. The DNA for the CDR3 is TGTGCCAGCAGCTCAGACAGGGATTCCGTAGGCTACACCTTC. It is translated as CASSSDRDSVGYTF.

The chain recombines TRBV5-8 with TRBJ1-1; maybe TRBD1 (5 bases). V was pared by 0 bases and J by 1 base, with 13 bases between. There are 16 residues in the CDR3. Germline loops: CDR1 SGHTS, CDR2 YDEGEE. The CDR3 DNA is TGTGCCAGCAGCTTGGGCTTCAGGGATGGGAACACTGAAGCTTTCTTT. Amino acid sequence: CASSLGFRDGNTEAFF. Filled out from reference TRBV5-8 and TRBJ1-1, the complete variable domain reads EAGVTQSPTHLIKTRGQQATLRCSPISGHTSVYWYQQALGLGLQFLLWYDEGEERNRGNFPPRFSGRQFPNYSSELNVNALELEDSALYLCASSLGFRDGNTEAFFGQGTRLTVV.

The rearrangement joins TRBV5-6 to TRBJ2-1; D is undetermined. Germline lookup yields CDR1 SGHDT and CDR2 YYEEEE. The CDR3 totals 11 residues. The V end lost 10 bases, the J end lost 7 bases, and 12 bases lay between the germline ends. CDR3 sequence: CAGSFGNEQFF. The CDR3 DNA reads TGTGCCGGGTCGTTCGGGAATGAGCAGTTCTTC.

The chain links TRBV7-8 to TRBJ2-3; 13 positions agree with TRBD2. V trimming: 6 bases; J trimming: 2 bases; junction bases outside the gene matches: 2. Germline V gene data show CDR1 as SGHVS and CDR2 as FQNEAQ. The CDR3 consists of 15 residues. CDR3 nucleotides: TGTGCCAGCAGGGGACTAGCGGGACTCACAGATACGCAGTATTTT. Protein sequence: CASRGLAGLTDTQYF. The variable domain in full, with the rest retrieved from reference TRBV7-8 and TRBJ2-3, is GAGVSQSPRYKVAKRGQDVALRCDPISGHVSLFWYQQALGQGPEFLTYFQNEAQLDKSGLPSDRFFAERPEGSVSTLKIQRTQQEDSAVYLCASRGLAGLTDTQYFGPGTRLTVL.